One and the same sample provided the 24 T cell receptor beta chains below, sequenced in a study of human T cells and chemical hapten exposure. Time point noted: patch test 2, 6 weeks after DPC sensitization. Described treatment: therapeutic diphenylcyclopropenone sensitization with weekly scalp DPC. TCRdb fed the RACE reads into MiXCR, producing one record per CDR3 protein. The sample holds 75,000 to 95,000 distinct CDR3 sequences, about 10% seen once. This specimen was whole blood, taken in connection with sensitization to the hapten diphenylcyclopropenone (DPC). The receptors were gathered from a man in his forties with alopecia areata. Some clones in this sample may be carry-over from other donors' samples.

The chain is built from TRBV5-4 and TRBJ2-3, with D perhaps TRBD2 (5 bases). The ends were cut back, 5 bases at V and 4 bases at J, with 17 bases in the middle. The CDR3 spans 15 residues. Germline loops: CDR1 SGHNT, CDR2 YYREEE (reference sequence). The DNA of the CDR3 is TGTGCCAGCAGTCCTGGACTCGCGAAGCCAGATACGCAGTATTTT. Amino acid sequence: CASSPGLAKPDTQYF.

The gene calls are TRBV6-6 and TRBJ2-5; perhaps TRBD1 as D (5 bases). The germline gives CDR1 MNHNY, CDR2 SVGAGI (reference sequence). V lost 2 bases and J lost 9, with 28 bases in between. The CDR3 length is 18 residues. The CDR3 protein is CASSYPALGQGPFRPQYF. DNA of the CDR3: TGTGCCAGCAGTTACCCGGCGCTGGGGCAGGGCCCTTTCCGTCCCCAGTACTTC.

This clonotype turned up a few times. The V call is TRBV6-2 or TRBV6-3, the J call TRBJ2-6; D is uncertain. Trimming removed 6 bases at V and 3 bases at J, with 9 bases between. Germline V CDR1 and CDR2: MNHEY, SVGEGT. This CDR3 has 14 residues. CDR3 DNA sequence: TGTGCCAGCAGGAAGGAATTTGGGGCCAACGTCCTGACTTTC. This gives the protein CASRKEFGANVLTF.

In its sample, this clonotype was seen many times. This chain joins TRBV12-3 or TRBV12-4 and TRBJ2-1; TRBD1 agrees at 9 bases. The CDR3 contains 12 residues. The V gene end was trimmed by 1 base and the J gene end by 14 bases; junction bases not matched to a gene: 3. Written as DNA, the CDR3 is TGTGCCAGCAGTTTAGGACAGGGGGAGAAGTTCTTC. Translation gives CASSLGQGEKFF.

This clonotype turned up a few times. The V and J genes are TRBV5-1 and TRBJ2-6; the D is unclear. Germline V gene lookup returns CDR1 SGHRS and CDR2 YFSETQ. The V and J ends lost 4 bases and 1 base respectively, with 21 bases between them. The CDR3 loop spans 19 amino acids. CDR3 DNA sequence: TGCGCCAGCAGCCCACAACCCCAACCGAAATTTTCTGGGGCCAACGTCCTGACTTTC. Residues: CASSPQPQPKFSGANVLTF.

The J gene is TRBJ1-4, the V gene TRBV6-5; tentatively, D is TRBD1 (6 bases). This CDR3 spans 18 amino acids. CDR1 is MNHEY, CDR2 SVGAGI, per germline. Deletions cut 5 bases from V and 7 bases from J, with 26 bases between. CDR3 in DNA: TGTGCCAGCAGTCACAGGGAGGGCATCCCTTTAGTTGGTGAAAAACTGTTTTTT. Translated: CASSHREGIPLVGEKLFF.

Regarding this clonotype: At one boundary the junction diverges from the germline segment, which might be a read error. The rearrangement uses TRBV10-3 and TRBJ1-2; D is ambiguous. The CDR3 extends over 12 amino acids. Germline values: CDR1 ENHRY, CDR2 SYGVKD. CDR3 sequence: CASSARTDGYTF. CDR3 coding DNA: TGTGCCAGCAGTGCGAGGACTGATGGCTACACCTTC.

Only a few counts were recorded for this clonotype. CDR3 DNA: TGTGCCAGCAGTTTAACGGGGACGAATTACGAGCAGTACTTC. This codes for CASSLTGTNYEQYF. The rearrangement links TRBV27 to TRBJ2-7; D might be TRBD1 or TRBD2, each matching 5 bases. CDR1 MNHEY and CDR2 SMNVEV come from the germline V gene (reference sequence). Trimming cost V 2 bases and J 4 bases, with 12 bases left between them. CDR3 length equals 14 residues.

V usage is TRBV7-2 and J usage is TRBJ2-3, with TRBD2 matching over 9 bases. Germline V gene data show CDR1 as SGHTA and CDR2 as FQGNSA. This CDR3 has 18 amino acids. The V gene end was trimmed by 6 bases and the J gene end by 0 bases; junction bases not matched to a gene: 13. The CDR3 loop is CASSPLGTSPFSTDTQYF. The CDR3, as DNA: TGTGCCAGCAGTCCCTTGGGGACTAGCCCCTTTAGCACAGATACGCAGTATTTT.

This clonotype has a handful of counts. The chain employs TRBV19 and TRBJ2-4, with a possible D match to TRBD1 (5 bases). Per germline, CDR1 LNHDA and CDR2 SQIVND (reference sequence). The CDR3 is made up of 18 amino acids. V lost 2 bases to trimming and J lost 7 bases, with 24 bases between them. CDR3 protein: CASSIRVQGSLSKNIQYF. CDR3 DNA: TGTGCCAGTAGTATAAGGGTTCAGGGAAGCCTCTCGAAGAACATTCAGTACTTC.

The table lists this clonotype with a few counts. This chain uses TRBV28 with TRBJ2-5, with 8 bases aligning to TRBD1. Per germline, CDR1 MDHEN and CDR2 SYDVKM. The CDR3 is 13 amino acids. The V gene end was trimmed by 6 bases and the J gene end by 4 bases; junction bases not matched to a gene: 4. CDR3 nucleotides: TGTGCCAGCAGCCCAGGGGGCCCAGAGACCCAGTACTTC. Translating it yields CASSPGGPETQYF.

This clonotype was seen only a few times. J is TRBJ1-2 and V is TRBV27; the match to TRBD1 covers 8 bases. J was trimmed by 2 bases and V by 6 bases; bases with no gene match: 8. Germline CDR1 reads MNHEY; CDR2 reads SMNVEV (reference sequence). The CDR3 runs to 15 residues. The CDR3 loop reads CASSPRTGQNYGYTF. DNA of the CDR3: TGTGCCAGCAGCCCAAGGACAGGGCAGAACTATGGCTACACCTTC.

The sample holds a few counts of this clonotype. The rearrangement uses TRBV7-9 and TRBJ2-4, with TRBD2 matching 12 bases. In germline, CDR1 is SEHNR, CDR2 FQNEAQ (reference sequence). This CDR3 has 19 residues. V dropped 5 bases and J dropped 1; count of bases not matched to a gene: 12. CDR3 DNA sequence: TGTGCCAGCAGCAAAAGGAGGACTAGCGGGATTGAGGCCAAAAACATTCAGTACTTC. Translation gives CASSKRRTSGIEAKNIQYF.

This clonotype was detected a few times. The V and J genes are TRBV5-6 and TRBJ1-1, with a weak D call TRBD1 (6 bases). Trimming took 5 bases from V and 7 from J, leaving 12 bases between them. This CDR3 is 12 amino acids long. Germline V CDR1 and CDR2: SGHDT, YYEEEE. Written as DNA, the CDR3 is TGTGCCAGCAGTTTTGAGGGGGGTGAAGCTTTCTTT. Encoded protein: CASSFEGGEAFF. The complete variable domain, with remaining parts taken from reference TRBV5-6 and TRBJ1-1, reads DAGVTQSPTHLIKTRGQQVTLRCSPKSGHDTVSWYQQALGQGPQFIFQYYEEEERQRGNFPDRFSGHQFPNYSSELNVNALLLGDSALYLCASSFEGGEAFFGQGTRLTVV.

This clonotype was counted a few times. The V and J genes are TRBV19 and TRBJ2-3; TRBD2 matches 8 bases. The germline gives CDR1 LNHDA, CDR2 SQIVND (reference sequence). This CDR3 contains 16 residues. The V gene end was trimmed by 6 bases and the J gene end by 4 bases; junction bases not matched to a gene: 12. DNA for the CDR3: TGTGCCAGTAGGTCCTTCAGCGGGAGTGGGGCAGATACGCAGTATTTT. Translating it yields CASRSFSGSGADTQYF.

V and J are TRBV10-3 and TRBJ2-7; no clear D. This CDR3 spans 14 amino acids. The germline V gene has CDR1 ENHRY and CDR2 SYGVKD. Trimming took off 3 bases at V and 0 bases at J, with 9 bases between the two ends. CDR3 loop: CAISDGSSSYEQYV. CDR3 DNA sequence: TGTGCCATCAGTGACGGCAGCAGCTCCTACGAGCAGTACGTC.

The sample holds a few counts of this clonotype. V is TRBV24-1 and J is TRBJ1-5; D gene ambiguous. Germline lookup yields CDR1 KGHDR and CDR2 SFDVKD. V was cut by 8 bases and J by 3 bases, with 10 bases left in between. The CDR3 length is 13 residues. Written as DNA, the CDR3 is TGTGCCACCATGTGTCGGATCAATCAGCCCCAGCATTTT. Amino acid sequence: CATMCRINQPQHF.

This chain connects TRBV7-3 to TRBJ2-7; TRBD2 matches 13 bases. Germline trimming cut 5 bases from V and 3 bases from J; bases unmatched to any gene: 16. Germline CDR1 reads SGHTA; CDR2 reads FQGTGA. This CDR3 region has 19 residues. The CDR3 protein is CASSPPGLAGVVLFYEQYV. CDR3 bases: TGTGCCAGCAGCCCCCCAGGACTAGCGGGAGTGGTTTTGTTCTACGAGCAGTACGTC.

V gene TRBV25-1 combines with J gene TRBJ2-7; the match to TRBD2 covers 8 bases. Germline CDR1 is MGHDK and CDR2 is SYGVNS. J was trimmed by 3 bases and V by 6 bases; bases with no gene match: 10. This CDR3 contains 15 residues. CDR3 DNA sequence: TGTGCCAGCAGCCCCCGGCTAGCGGGCCACTACGAGCAGTACTTC. Amino acids: CASSPRLAGHYEQYF.

This clonotype was picked up a small number of times. The rearrangement uses TRBV25-1 and TRBJ2-1, with D unresolved. CDR1 and CDR2 from the germline V gene are MGHDK and SYGVNS. Trimming removed 1 base at V and 8 bases at J, with 3 bases between. This CDR3 has 11 amino acids. CDR3 nucleotide sequence: TGTGCCAGCAGTGAATCCCATGAGCAGTTCTTC. As protein: CASSESHEQFF.

The table lists this clonotype with many counts. This sequence joins TRBV29-1 and TRBJ2-2; D is possibly TRBD1 (6 bases). This CDR3 has 14 amino acids. Per the germline V gene, CDR1 is SQVTM and CDR2 is ANQGSEA. V was shortened by 7 bases and J by 6 bases, with 18 bases between the two germline ends. The CDR3 protein is CSAGEQGTAGELFF. DNA of the CDR3: TGCAGCGCTGGGGAACAGGGAACTGCCGGGGAGCTGTTTTTT.

The chain has TRBV15 and TRBJ2-2; TRBD1 might be the D (5 bases). Per the germline V gene, CDR1 is LNHNV and CDR2 is YYDKDF (reference sequence). The length of the CDR3 is 17 residues. V gave up 1 base and J gave up 0 bases, with 12 bases separating them. CDR3 residues: CATSRVVGATNTGELFF. The CDR3 nucleotides read TGTGCCACCAGCAGAGTTGTTGGGGCGACGAACACCGGGGAGCTGTTTTTT.

The V call is TRBV29-1, the J call TRBJ2-3; D may be TRBD1 (6 bases). Per germline, CDR1 SQVTM and CDR2 ANQGSEA. The CDR3 spans 15 residues. V was pared by 7 bases and J by 0 bases, with 17 bases between. CDR3 in amino acids: CSAGLSTGSTDTQYF. CDR3 in DNA: TGCAGCGCCGGCCTCTCGACAGGTAGCACAGATACGCAGTATTTT.

This clonotype showed up just a few times. V and J are TRBV12-3 or TRBV12-4 and TRBJ2-2; 7 nucleotides agree with TRBD1. V lost 0 bases, J lost 0 bases, and 4 bases stayed unmatched. The CDR3 has 17 amino acids. The CDR3 loop reads CASSLALGGSNTGELFF. CDR3 bases: TGTGCCAGCAGTTTAGCATTAGGGGGCTCGAACACCGGGGAGCTGTTTTTT.